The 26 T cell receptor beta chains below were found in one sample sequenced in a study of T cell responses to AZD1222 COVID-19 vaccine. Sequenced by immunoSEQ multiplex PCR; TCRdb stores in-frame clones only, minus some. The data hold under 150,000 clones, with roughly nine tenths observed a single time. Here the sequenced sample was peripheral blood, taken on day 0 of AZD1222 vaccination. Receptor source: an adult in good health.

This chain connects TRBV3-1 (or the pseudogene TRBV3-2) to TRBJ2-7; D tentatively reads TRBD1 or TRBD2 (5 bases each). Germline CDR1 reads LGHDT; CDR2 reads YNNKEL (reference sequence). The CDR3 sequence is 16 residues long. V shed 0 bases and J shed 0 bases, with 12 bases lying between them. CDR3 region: CASSQDGGVLSYEQYF. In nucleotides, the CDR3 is TGTGCCAGCAGCCAAGATGGGGGAGTCCTCTCCTACGAGCAGTACTTC.

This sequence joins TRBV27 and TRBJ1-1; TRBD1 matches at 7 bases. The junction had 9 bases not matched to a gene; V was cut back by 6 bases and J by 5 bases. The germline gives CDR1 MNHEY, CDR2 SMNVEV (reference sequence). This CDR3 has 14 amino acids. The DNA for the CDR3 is TGTGCCAGCAGGCCGGGACAGCTAACAACTGAAGCTTTCTTT. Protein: CASRPGQLTTEAFF.

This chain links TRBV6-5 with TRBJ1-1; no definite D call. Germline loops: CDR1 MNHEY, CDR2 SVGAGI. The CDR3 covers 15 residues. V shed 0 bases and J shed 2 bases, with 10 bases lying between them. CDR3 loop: CASSYSGSQNTEAFF. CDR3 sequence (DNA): TGTGCCAGCAGTTACTCGGGCAGCCAAAACACTGAAGCTTTCTTT.

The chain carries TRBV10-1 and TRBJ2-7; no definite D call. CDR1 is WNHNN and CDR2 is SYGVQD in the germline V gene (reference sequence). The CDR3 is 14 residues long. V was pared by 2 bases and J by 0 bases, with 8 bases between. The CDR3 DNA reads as TGCGCCAGCAGTGAGGACCCAAGCTCCTACGAGCAGTACTTC. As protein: CASSEDPSSYEQYF.

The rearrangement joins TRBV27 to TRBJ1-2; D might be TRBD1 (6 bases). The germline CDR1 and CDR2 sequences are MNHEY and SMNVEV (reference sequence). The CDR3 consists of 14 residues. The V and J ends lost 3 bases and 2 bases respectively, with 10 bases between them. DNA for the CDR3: TGTGCCAGCAGTTTGTCAGGGGAGAACTATGGCTACACCTTC. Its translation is CASSLSGENYGYTF.

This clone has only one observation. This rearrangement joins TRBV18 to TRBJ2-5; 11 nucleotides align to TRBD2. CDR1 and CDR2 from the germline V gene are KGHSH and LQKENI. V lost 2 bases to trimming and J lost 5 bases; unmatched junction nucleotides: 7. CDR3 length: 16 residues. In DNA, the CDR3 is TGTGCCAGCTCACCAGGCCTAGCGGGAGGAGAGGAGACCCAGTACTTC. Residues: CASSPGLAGGEETQYF.

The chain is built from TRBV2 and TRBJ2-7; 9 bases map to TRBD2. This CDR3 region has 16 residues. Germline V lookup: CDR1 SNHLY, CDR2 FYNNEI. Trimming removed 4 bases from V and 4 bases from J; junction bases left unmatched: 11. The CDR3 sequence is CASSGGMAGGPYEQYF. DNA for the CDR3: TGTGCCAGCAGTGGAGGTATGGCGGGAGGGCCTTACGAGCAGTACTTC.

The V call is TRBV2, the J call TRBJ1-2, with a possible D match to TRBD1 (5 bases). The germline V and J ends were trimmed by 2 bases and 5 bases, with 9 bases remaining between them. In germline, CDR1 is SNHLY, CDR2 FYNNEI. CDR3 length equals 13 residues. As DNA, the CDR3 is TGTGCCAGCAGTGAACAGGGAGGTTATGGCTACACCTTC. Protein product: CASSEQGGYGYTF. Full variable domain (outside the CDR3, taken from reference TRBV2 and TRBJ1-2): EPEVTQTPSHQVTQMGQEVILRCVPISNHLYFYWYRQILGQKVEFLVSFYNNEISEKSEIFDDQFSVERPDGSNFTLKIRSTKLEDSAMYFCASSEQGGYGYTFGSGTRLTVV.

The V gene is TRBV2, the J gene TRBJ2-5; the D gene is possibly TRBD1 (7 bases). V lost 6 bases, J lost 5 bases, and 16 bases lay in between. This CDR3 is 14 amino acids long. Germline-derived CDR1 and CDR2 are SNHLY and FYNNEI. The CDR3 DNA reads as TGTGCCAGCAGCCCAGGGGGGCAAATGGAGACCCAGTACTTC. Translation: CASSPGGQMETQYF.

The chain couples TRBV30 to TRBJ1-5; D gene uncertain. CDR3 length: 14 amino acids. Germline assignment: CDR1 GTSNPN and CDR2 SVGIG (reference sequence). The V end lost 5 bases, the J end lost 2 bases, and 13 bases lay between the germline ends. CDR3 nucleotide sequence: TGTGCCTGGCCTTTGGACGGCGGCAATCAGCCCCAGCATTTT. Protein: CAWPLDGGNQPQHF.

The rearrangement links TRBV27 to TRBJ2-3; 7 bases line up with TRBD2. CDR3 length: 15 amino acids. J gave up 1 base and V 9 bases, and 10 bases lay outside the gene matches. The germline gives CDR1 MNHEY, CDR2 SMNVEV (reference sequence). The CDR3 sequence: CASWSRGGRTDTQYF. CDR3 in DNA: TGTGCCAGTTGGTCCCGCGGGGGTCGCACAGATACGCAGTATTTT.

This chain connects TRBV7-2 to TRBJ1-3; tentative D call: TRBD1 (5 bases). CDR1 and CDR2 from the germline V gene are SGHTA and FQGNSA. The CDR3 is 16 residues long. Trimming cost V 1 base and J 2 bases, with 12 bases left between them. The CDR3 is CASSLGPQGAGNTIYF. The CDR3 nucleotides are TGTGCCAGCAGCTTAGGGCCGCAAGGGGCTGGAAACACCATATATTTT.

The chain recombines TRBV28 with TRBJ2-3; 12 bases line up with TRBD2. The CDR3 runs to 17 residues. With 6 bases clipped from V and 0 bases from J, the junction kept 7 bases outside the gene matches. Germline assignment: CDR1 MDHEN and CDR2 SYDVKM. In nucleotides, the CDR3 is TGTGCCAGCAGCCGTCGGACTAGCGGGACTAGCACAGATACGCAGTATTTT. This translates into CASSRRTSGTSTDTQYF.

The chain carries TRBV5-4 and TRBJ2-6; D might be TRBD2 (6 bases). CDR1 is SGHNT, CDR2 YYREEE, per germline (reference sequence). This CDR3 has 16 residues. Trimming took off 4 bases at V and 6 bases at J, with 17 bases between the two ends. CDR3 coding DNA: TGTGCCAGCAGCCAGGGACTGGGGGTCGCGGCCAACGTCCTGACTTTC. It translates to CASSQGLGVAANVLTF.

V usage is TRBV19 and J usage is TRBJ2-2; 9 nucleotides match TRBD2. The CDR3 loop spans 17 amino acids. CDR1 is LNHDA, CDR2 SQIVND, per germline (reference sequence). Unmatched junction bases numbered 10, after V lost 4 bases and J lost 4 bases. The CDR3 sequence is CASSTAYSGSGTGELFF. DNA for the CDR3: TGTGCCAGTAGTACCGCTTATAGCGGGAGCGGCACCGGGGAGCTGTTTTTT. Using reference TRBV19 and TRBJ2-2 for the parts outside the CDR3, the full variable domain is DGGITQSPKYLFRKEGQNVTLSCEQNLNHDAMYWYRQDPGQGLRLIYYSQIVNDFQKGDIAEGYSVSREKKESFPLTVTSAQKNPTAFYLCASSTAYSGSGTGELFFGEGSRLTVL.

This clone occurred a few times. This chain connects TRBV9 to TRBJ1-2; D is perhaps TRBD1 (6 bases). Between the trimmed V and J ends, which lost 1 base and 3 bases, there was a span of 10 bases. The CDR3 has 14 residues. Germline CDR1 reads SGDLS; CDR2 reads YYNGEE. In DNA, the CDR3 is TGTGCCAGCAGCGTATATGGGGGGCACTATGGCTACACCTTC. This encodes CASSVYGGHYGYTF. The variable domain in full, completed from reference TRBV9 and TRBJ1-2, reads DSGVTQTPKHLITATGQRVTLRCSPRSGDLSVYWYQQSLDQGLQFLIQYYNGEERAKGNILERFSAQQFPDLHSELNLSSLELGDSALYFCASSVYGGHYGYTFGSGTRLTVV.

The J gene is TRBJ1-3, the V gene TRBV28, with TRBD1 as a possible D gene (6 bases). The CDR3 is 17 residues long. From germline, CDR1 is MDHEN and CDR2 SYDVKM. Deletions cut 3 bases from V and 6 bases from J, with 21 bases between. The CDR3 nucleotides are TGTGCCAGCAGTTTTGCGGGGAGGAACAGGGCTGAAAACACCATATATTTT. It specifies CASSFAGRNRAENTIYF.

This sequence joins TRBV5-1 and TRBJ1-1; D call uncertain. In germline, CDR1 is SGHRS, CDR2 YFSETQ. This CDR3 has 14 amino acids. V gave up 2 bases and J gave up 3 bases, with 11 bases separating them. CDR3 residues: CASSLRGLDTEAFF. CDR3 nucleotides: TGCGCCAGCAGCTTACGAGGTCTAGACACTGAAGCTTTCTTT.

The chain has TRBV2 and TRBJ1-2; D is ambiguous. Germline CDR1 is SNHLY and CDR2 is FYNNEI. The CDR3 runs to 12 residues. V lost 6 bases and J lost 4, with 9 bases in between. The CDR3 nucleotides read TGTGCCAGCAGCCCTCAGTCCTATGGCTACACCTTC. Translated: CASSPQSYGYTF.

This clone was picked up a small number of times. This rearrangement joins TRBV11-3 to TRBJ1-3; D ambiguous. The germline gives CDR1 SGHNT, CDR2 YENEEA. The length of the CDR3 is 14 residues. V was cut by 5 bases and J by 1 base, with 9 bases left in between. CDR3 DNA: TGTGCCAGCAGCCAGAGAGGTTCTGGAAACACCATATATTTT. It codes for CASSQRGSGNTIYF.

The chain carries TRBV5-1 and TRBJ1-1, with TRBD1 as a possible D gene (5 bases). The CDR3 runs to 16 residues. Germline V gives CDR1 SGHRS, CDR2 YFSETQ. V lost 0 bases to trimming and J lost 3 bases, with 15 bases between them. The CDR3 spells CASSLGGTTWDTEAFF. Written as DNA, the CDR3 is TGCGCCAGCAGCTTGGGGGGGACTACCTGGGACACTGAAGCTTTCTTT.

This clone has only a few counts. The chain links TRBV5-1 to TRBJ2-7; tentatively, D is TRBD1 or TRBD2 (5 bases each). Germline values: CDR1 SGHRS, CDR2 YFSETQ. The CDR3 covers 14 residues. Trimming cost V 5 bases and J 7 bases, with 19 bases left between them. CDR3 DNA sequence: TGCGCCAGCAGACAGGACGGGGCGCTAGGGGAGCAGTACTTC. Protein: CASRQDGALGEQYF.

This CDR3 reads CSALGGAGEGYTF. For the CDR3, the DNA is TGCAGCGCCCTGGGGGGGGCAGGGGAAGGCTACACCTTC. V usage is TRBV29-1 and J usage is TRBJ1-2, with TRBD1 as a possible D gene (6 bases). V was shortened by 7 bases and J by 8 bases, with 20 bases between the two germline ends. This CDR3 has 13 residues. The V gene's germline CDR1 is SQVTM and CDR2 ANQGSEA.

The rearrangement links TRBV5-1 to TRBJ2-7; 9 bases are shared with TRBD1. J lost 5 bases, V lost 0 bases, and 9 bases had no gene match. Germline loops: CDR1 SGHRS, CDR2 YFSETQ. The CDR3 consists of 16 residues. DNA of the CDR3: TGCGCCAGCAGCTTGGCCGGAGGGACAGGGCCCAACGAGCAGTACTTC. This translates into CASSLAGGTGPNEQYF.

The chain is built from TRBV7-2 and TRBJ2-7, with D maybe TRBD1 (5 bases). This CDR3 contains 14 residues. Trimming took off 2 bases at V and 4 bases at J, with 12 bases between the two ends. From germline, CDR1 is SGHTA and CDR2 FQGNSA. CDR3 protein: CASSLYPGPYEQYF. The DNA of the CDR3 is TGTGCCAGCAGCTTATACCCAGGGCCGTACGAGCAGTACTTC.

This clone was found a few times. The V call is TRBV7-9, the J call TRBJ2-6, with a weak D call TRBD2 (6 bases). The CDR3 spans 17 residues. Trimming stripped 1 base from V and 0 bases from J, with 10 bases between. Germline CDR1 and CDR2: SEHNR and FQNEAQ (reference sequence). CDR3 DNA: TGTGCCAGCAGCTTAGTGGGAGGCGGCTCTGGGGCCAACGTCCTGACTTTC. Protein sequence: CASSLVGGGSGANVLTF.